Listed below are T cell receptor beta chains from one sample, sequenced in a study of blood T cell repertoires in COVID-19. TCRdb's table, derived via immunoSEQ multiplex PCR, lists solely in-frame clones and lacks some. The table lists about 150,000 clones, about 80% of them singletons. Sequenced input: peripheral blood. These receptors were collected from a human donor in a cohort sampled during active COVID-19. The CDR3 runs from the conserved cysteine through the conserved F or W. The D gene is left open where the match is weak. The size of a clone is reported for some rows only, either as once, few or many, or as a class for expanded clones.

size: .; D: .; V: TRBV14; J: TRBJ2-5; DNA: TGTGCCAGCAGCCATCGGCTTGGGGCAGGGGAGACCCAGTACTTC; CDR3: CASSHRLGAGETQYF
size: few; D: TRBD1; V: TRBV5-1; J: TRBJ1-5; DNA: TGCGCCAGCAGTTCGACAGGGGATGGCAATCAGCCCCAGCATTTT; CDR3: CASSSTGDGNQPQHF
size: few; D: .; V: TRBV19; J: TRBJ1-2; DNA: TGTGCCAGTAGTGTTACAGGGTTTGAAGTCGGCTACACCTTC; CDR3: CASSVTGFEVGYTF
size: .; D: TRBD1; V: TRBV6-5; J: TRBJ1-1; DNA: TGTGCCAGCAGCCAAAGACAGGGTAGTGCTGAAGCTTTCTTT; CDR3: CASSQRQGSAEAFF
size: .; D: .; V: TRBV19; J: TRBJ1-2; DNA: TGTGCCAGTAGTCCTCGGACAGCCAACTATGGCTACACCTTC; CDR3: CASSPRTANYGYTF
size: .; D: .; V: TRBV4-3; J: TRBJ2-2; DNA: TGCGCCAGCAGCCAGAGGAGGGTCGACACCGGGGAGCTGTTTTTT; CDR3: CASSQRRVDTGELFF
size: .; D: .; V: TRBV30; J: TRBJ1-1; DNA: TGTGCCTGGAGTGTATTTGGTGGGCGCCTGAACACTGAAGCTTTCTTT; CDR3: CAWSVFGGRLNTEAFF
size: .; D: TRBD1; V: TRBV5-8; J: TRBJ1-1; DNA: TGTGCCAGCAGCCAGGGACAGGGGGTTTTGACTGAAGCTTTCTTT; CDR3: CASSQGQGVLTEAFF
size: .; D: .; V: TRBV6-5; J: TRBJ2-3; DNA: TGTGCCAGCAGTTACGGGGGCGCGTTCACAGATACGCAGTATTTT; CDR3: CASSYGGAFTDTQYF
size: .; D: .; V: TRBV7-9; J: TRBJ1-1; DNA: TGTGCCAGCAGACCAACCCAATTCTCTGACTGGCATACTGAAGCTTTCTTT; CDR3: CASRPTQFSDWHTEAFF
size: once; D: TRBD1; V: TRBV28; J: TRBJ1-3; DNA: TGTGCCAGCAGTCCCACCGGTCTAAACAGGGGCCGAAACACCATATATTTT; CDR3: CASSPTGLNRGRNTIYF
size: .; D: .; V: TRBV11-3; J: TRBJ1-2; DNA: TGTGCCAGCAGCTTAGTAGCGGGGTCTGACTATGGCTACACCTTC; CDR3: CASSLVAGSDYGYTF
size: .; D: .; V: TRBV19; J: TRBJ1-5; DNA: TGTGCCAGTAGTATAGACAGTATGGAGGCCCAGCATTTT; CDR3: CASSIDSMEAQHF
size: .; D: TRBD1; V: TRBV19; J: TRBJ2-5; DNA: TGTGCCAGTAGTAAACAGGGGATCCAAGAGACCCAGTACTTC; CDR3: CASSKQGIQETQYF
size: .; D: TRBD2; V: TRBV5-5; J: TRBJ2-1; DNA: TGTGCCAGCAGCTTGTTAAGCGGGAGGGAGTTCTTC; CDR3: CASSLLSGREFF
size: .; D: TRBD2; V: TRBV4-3; J: TRBJ2-4; DNA: TGCGCCAGCAGCCAAGTTGCGGGAGGAACGTGGAGAGACATTCAGTACTTC; CDR3: CASSQVAGGTWRDIQYF
size: .; D: TRBD2; V: TRBV9; J: TRBJ2-2; DNA: TGTGCCAGCAGCGATCAGCGGGGGGGCGGCACCGGGGAGCTGTTTTTT; CDR3: CASSDQRGGGTGELFF
size: .; D: .; V: TRBV25-1; J: TRBJ1-2; DNA: TGTGCCTCCAGAGGGTCCAGGGGAGGGGACTATGGCTACACCTTC; CDR3: CASRGSRGGDYGYTF
size: few; D: TRBD2; V: TRBV5-4; J: TRBJ2-7; DNA: TGTGCCAGCAGTAAGCGGGGGGGCATCTACGAGCAGTACTTC; CDR3: CASSKRGGIYEQYF
size: .; D: .; V: TRBV19; J: TRBJ2-3; DNA: TGTGCCAGTAGTCCGCGATGGGGGCAAACGGCGACAGATACGCAGTATTTT; CDR3: CASSPRWGQTATDTQYF
size: .; D: .; V: TRBV12-3/TRBV12-4; J: TRBJ1-2; DNA: TGTGCCAGCAGTTTGCCAGGCTATGGCTACACCTTC; CDR3: CASSLPGYGYTF
size: .; D: TRBD1; V: TRBV10-3; J: TRBJ1-3; DNA: TGTGCCATCAACAAACAGGGGACCCTCGGATCGTTATATTTT; CDR3: CAINKQGTLGSLYF
size: few; D: TRBD1; V: TRBV2; J: TRBJ1-1; DNA: TGTGCCAGCATTGAGGGGGCGAAAACTGAAGCTTTCTTT; CDR3: CASIEGAKTEAFF
size: .; D: TRBD1; V: TRBV11-2; J: TRBJ1-1; DNA: TGTGCCAGCAGCTTAGGGGTCTCCGGGACAGGGGATAGTGGGGCTTTCTTT; CDR3: CASSLGVSGTGDSGAFF
size: few; D: .; V: TRBV24-1; J: TRBJ1-5; DNA: TGTGCCACCAGCGAGGCGGGGGTGGGCAATCAGCCCCAGCATTTT; CDR3: CATSEAGVGNQPQHF
size: .; D: .; V: TRBV3-1/TRBV3-2; J: TRBJ2-3; DNA: TGTGCCAGCAAGGAGGAGGGAGGCACAGATACGCAGTATTTT; CDR3: CASKEEGGTDTQYF
size: .; D: TRBD1; V: TRBV6-2/TRBV6-3; J: TRBJ1-2; DNA: TGTGCCAGCAGCCCTCGGGACAGGGGTTTTTATGGCTACACCTTC; CDR3: CASSPRDRGFYGYTF
size: .; D: TRBD1; V: TRBV6-2/TRBV6-3; J: TRBJ1-2; DNA: TGTGCCAGCAGTTACTCGAGGGGGCGGAGGGACTATGGCTACACCTTC; CDR3: CASSYSRGRRDYGYTF
size: .; D: .; V: TRBV5-5; J: TRBJ1-2; DNA: TGTGCCAGCAGCTTGGCTACAGGAGTAAACTATGGCTACACCTTC; CDR3: CASSLATGVNYGYTF
size: .; D: .; V: TRBV29-1; J: TRBJ1-1; DNA: TGCAGCGTCTCCAGGGATTTTATCATTGAAGCTTTCTTT; CDR3: CSVSRDFIIEAFF
size: .; D: TRBD1; V: TRBV19; J: TRBJ1-2; DNA: TGTGCCAGTAGTATGACCGGGACAGTAGTCTATGGCTACACCTTC; CDR3: CASSMTGTVVYGYTF